The rows below give T cell receptor beta chains drawn from one sample of a study of quantifying T cell responses using KT2 cells. TCRdb itself ran the UMI-ligation and nested PCR reads through MiXCR, one entry per CDR3 protein. The data show 30,000 or so distinct CDR3 sequences, with 6% to 9.5% seen just once and 15% to 18% held by the top ten. The specimen sequenced was PBMCs spiked with cells of the T cell clone KT2. All receptors derive from a human donor. Both conserved end residues are part of each CDR3. D genes are given only for firm matches. Size values are once, few and many counts, or a class for expanded clones, and some rows have none.

V: TRBV7-2; J: TRBJ1-6; D: TRBD1; size: many; DNA: TGTGCCAGCAGCTTAGGGACAGGGTATAATTCACCCCTCCACTTT; CDR3: CASSLGTGYNSPLHF
V: TRBV24-1; J: TRBJ1-3; D: TRBD1; size: few; DNA: TGTGCCACCAGTGTACCTCCAGGGGGCCGATCAGGAAACACCATATATTTT; CDR3: CATSVPPGGRSGNTIYF
V: TRBV4-3; J: TRBJ2-1; D: TRBD2; size: many; DNA: TGCGCCAGCAGCCCCTACCGGACTAGGGCTGACAATGAGCAGTTCTTC; CDR3: CASSPYRTRADNEQFF
V: TRBV13; J: TRBJ2-7; D: .; size: many; DNA: TGTGCCAGCAGCTTAGTTTCGGGGAGGAACGAGCAGTACTTC; CDR3: CASSLVSGRNEQYF
V: TRBV20-1; J: TRBJ2-3; D: .; size: few; DNA: TGCAGTGCCCTGTCGGGGGCTGGCACAGATACGCAGTATTTT; CDR3: CSALSGAGTDTQYF
V: TRBV20-1; J: TRBJ1-3; D: .; size: many; DNA: TGCAGTGCTAGAGAGGGGGCCCCTGGAAACACCATATATTTT; CDR3: CSAREGAPGNTIYF
V: TRBV7-9; J: TRBJ1-2; D: .; size: many; DNA: TGTGCCAGCAGCTTAGGCTCGGGGCAGAATTATGGCTACACCTTC; CDR3: CASSLGSGQNYGYTF
V: TRBV28; J: TRBJ1-2; D: TRBD1; size: few; DNA: TGTGCCAGCAGTTTACTTACAGGGGGCGGCGGCTACACCTTC; CDR3: CASSLLTGGGGYTF
V: TRBV3-1; J: TRBJ2-3; D: TRBD2; size: few; DNA: TGTGCCAGCAGCCAAGTTGTGTCCCGAGAGGGACTAGCGTTAACAGATACGCAGTATTTT; CDR3: CASSQVVSREGLALTDTQYF
V: TRBV28; J: TRBJ2-3; D: TRBD1; size: once; DNA: TGTGCCAGCAGTTTGCCCCAGGGGGACAGGGTGACAGATACGCAGTATTTT; CDR3: CASSLPQGDRVTDTQYF
V: TRBV6-4; J: TRBJ2-1; D: TRBD2; size: many; DNA: TGTGCCAGCAGTTGGACTAGCGAGGGCCACAATGAGCAGTTCTTC; CDR3: CASSWTSEGHNEQFF
V: TRBV20-1; J: TRBJ2-7; D: .; size: many; DNA: TGCAGTGCGTTAGACTACGAGCAGTACTTC; CDR3: CSALDYEQYF
V: TRBV7-3; J: TRBJ2-1; D: .; size: many; DNA: TGTGCCAGCAGCTTAATCCAGGGTAACTACAATGAGCAGTTCTTC; CDR3: CASSLIQGNYNEQFF
V: TRBV30; J: TRBJ1-6; D: TRBD1; size: many; DNA: TGTGCCTGGAGTGCGGACAGGGAAAATTCACCCCTCCACTTT; CDR3: CAWSADRENSPLHF
V: TRBV11-2; J: TRBJ1-1; D: .; size: .; DNA: TGTGCCAGCACCCGGACCCAAGTCACTGAAGCTTTCTTT; CDR3: CASTRTQVTEAFF
V: TRBV11-2; J: TRBJ2-5; D: .; size: once; DNA: TGTGCCAGCAGCTTAGAGTCAGGGTCCCAAGAGACCCAGTACTTC; CDR3: CASSLESGSQETQYF
V: TRBV14; J: TRBJ2-1; D: TRBD2; size: many; DNA: TGTGCCAGCAGCCAAGTAGCGCTAGCGGGGGGGTTTGAGAGTGGTGAGCAGTTCTTC; CDR3: CASSQVALAGGFESGEQFF
V: TRBV6-5; J: TRBJ2-7; D: .; size: many; DNA: TGTGCCAGCAGCCCACGGGGGGACAACTACGAGCAGTACTTC; CDR3: CASSPRGDNYEQYF
V: TRBV7-9; J: TRBJ1-1; D: .; size: .; DNA: TGTGCCAGCAGCCTCACTACCGGGAACACTGAAGCTTTCTTT; CDR3: CASSLTTGNTEAFF
V: TRBV20-1; J: TRBJ2-7; D: TRBD1; size: few; DNA: TGCAGTGCTAGATCTTCAGGGGGTACCTACGAGCAGTACTTC; CDR3: CSARSSGGTYEQYF
V: TRBV27; J: TRBJ1-6; D: .; size: many; DNA: TGTGCCAGCAGTAAGGACAGAAACTATAATTCACCCCTCCACTTT; CDR3: CASSKDRNYNSPLHF
V: TRBV6-1; J: TRBJ2-7; D: .; size: .; DNA: TGTGCCAGCGAGTGGGCAGGCCTCTTTGGGCAGTACTTC; CDR3: CASEWAGLFGQYF
V: TRBV3-1; J: TRBJ1-1; D: .; size: .; DNA: TGTGCCAGCAGCCGGGGGACGGCTGAAGCTTTCTTT; CDR3: CASSRGTAEAFF
V: TRBV5-1; J: TRBJ1-1; D: TRBD1; size: few; DNA: TGCGCCAGCAGACTCCAGATACAGACAGGGGATACTGAAGCTTTCTTT; CDR3: CASRLQIQTGDTEAFF
V: TRBV6-5; J: TRBJ1-2; D: TRBD1; size: many; DNA: TGTGCCAGCAGTTCTAACGACAGGGCTAGAGGCTACACCTTC; CDR3: CASSSNDRARGYTF
V: TRBV6-2/TRBV6-3; J: TRBJ2-1; D: TRBD2; size: few; DNA: TGTGCCAGCAGGGGACTAGCGGGGGGAGGTGAGCAGTTCTTC; CDR3: CASRGLAGGGEQFF
V: TRBV10-3; J: TRBJ2-5; D: .; size: many; DNA: TGTGCCATCAGGCAGGACAGAGAAGAGACCCAGTACTTC; CDR3: CAIRQDREETQYF
V: TRBV9; J: TRBJ1-2; D: TRBD1; size: few; DNA: TGTGCCAGCAGCGTTGGAAGGGACAGGGAGGATGGCTACACCTTC; CDR3: CASSVGRDREDGYTF
V: TRBV20-1; J: TRBJ2-1; D: TRBD2; size: .; DNA: TGCAGTGCCGTAGTACTAGCGGGGGGAAATTACAATGAGCAGTTCTTC; CDR3: CSAVVLAGGNYNEQFF
V: TRBV12-3/TRBV12-4; J: TRBJ1-2; D: .; size: many; DNA: TGTGCCAGCAGGGTTACCGGGAACTATGGCTACACCTTC; CDR3: CASRVTGNYGYTF
V: TRBV10-3; J: TRBJ2-7; D: .; size: many; DNA: TGTGCCATCAGTGATCCGGACCCCGGGTACGAGCAGTACTTC; CDR3: CAISDPDPGYEQYF
V: TRBV29-1; J: TRBJ2-7; D: TRBD2; size: many; DNA: TGCAGCGTTTTACGTAGCGGGGGTTCCAACGAGCAGTACTTC; CDR3: CSVLRSGGSNEQYF
V: TRBV4-1; J: TRBJ2-7; D: TRBD1; size: few; DNA: TGCGCCAGCAGCGAAAGGGGGCTGAAATCCTACGAGCAGTACTTC; CDR3: CASSERGLKSYEQYF
V: TRBV5-1; J: TRBJ2-3; D: TRBD2; size: once; DNA: TGCGCCAGCAGCCCCGTTCCTAGCGGGGCAGATACGCAGTATTTT; CDR3: CASSPVPSGADTQYF
V: TRBV3-1; J: TRBJ2-3; D: .; size: .; DNA: TGTGCCAGCAGCCAAGATATGGGGGTAAGCGCAGATACGCAGTATTTT; CDR3: CASSQDMGVSADTQYF
V: TRBV18; J: TRBJ1-2; D: .; size: many; DNA: TGTGCCAGCTCACCCTCCGGGGTCGGAGCTAACTATGGCTACACCTTC; CDR3: CASSPSGVGANYGYTF
V: TRBV4-1; J: TRBJ2-7; D: TRBD1; size: .; DNA: TGCGCCAGCAGCCAAGAGGGACAGGGCTCTCGAGAGCAGTACTTC; CDR3: CASSQEGQGSREQYF
V: TRBV27; J: TRBJ2-3; D: .; size: few; DNA: TGTGCCAGCAGTCCCTGGGCCCAGCGCGCAGATACGCAGTATTTT; CDR3: CASSPWAQRADTQYF
V: TRBV12-3/TRBV12-4; J: TRBJ1-1; D: .; size: many; DNA: TGTGCCAGCAGGGGACCGAACACTGAAGCTTTCTTT; CDR3: CASRGPNTEAFF
V: TRBV6-1; J: TRBJ1-4; D: .; size: many; DNA: TGTGCCAGCAGTGAAGCTTACGGAATAGCAACTAATGAAAAACTGTTTTTT; CDR3: CASSEAYGIATNEKLFF
V: TRBV27; J: TRBJ2-2; D: TRBD1; size: large; DNA: TGTGCCAGCAGCCGACAGGGTAGCCCCGGGGAGCTGTTTTTT; CDR3: CASSRQGSPGELFF
V: TRBV20-1; J: TRBJ1-2; D: .; size: many; DNA: TGCAGTGCTAGGGACCGACGAGACTATGGCTACACCTTC; CDR3: CSARDRRDYGYTF
V: TRBV5-1; J: TRBJ1-1; D: TRBD1; size: many; DNA: TGCGCCAGCAGTTTGGACAGGGGGATGAACACTGAAGCTTTCTTT; CDR3: CASSLDRGMNTEAFF
V: TRBV5-1; J: TRBJ2-5; D: .; size: few; DNA: TGCGCCAGCAGCCGGCCGTCGACAACCCAAGAGACCCAGTACTTC; CDR3: CASSRPSTTQETQYF
V: TRBV7-2; J: TRBJ1-4; D: TRBD1; size: many; DNA: TGTGCCAGCAGCTCCTTCGGGACAGGGGGCAAGGGGACACTGTTTTTT; CDR3: CASSSFGTGGKGTLFF
V: TRBV29-1; J: TRBJ2-3; D: TRBD1; size: many; DNA: TGCAGCGTTCCAGACCGGGACAGACAGGTTCCCGTCTTT; CDR3: CSVPDRDRQVPVF
V: TRBV28; J: TRBJ2-3; D: .; size: many; DNA: TGTGCCAGCAGTTTAGATGTCAGGGCGGACGCAGATACGCAGTATTTT; CDR3: CASSLDVRADADTQYF
V: TRBV7-9; J: TRBJ2-1; D: TRBD2; size: few; DNA: TGTGCCAGCAGCGAGGGACTAGCGGGGGACAATGAGCAGTTCTTC; CDR3: CASSEGLAGDNEQFF
V: TRBV3-1; J: TRBJ2-3; D: TRBD2; size: .; DNA: TGTGCCAGCAGCTCCACTAGCGGGGGGGCCGATACGCAGTATTTT; CDR3: CASSSTSGGADTQYF
V: TRBV7-9; J: TRBJ2-3; D: .; size: many; DNA: TGTGCCAGCAATTCCCTTGGGGTACGCAGCACAGATACGCAGTATTTT; CDR3: CASNSLGVRSTDTQYF
V: TRBV19; J: TRBJ2-1; D: .; size: .; DNA: TGTGCCAGTAGTATCATCCGGGGCAATGAGCAGTTCTTC; CDR3: CASSIIRGNEQFF
V: TRBV20-1; J: TRBJ2-7; D: TRBD1; size: few; DNA: TGCAGTGCTAGAGAAACAGACAGGGAGACCTACGAGCAGTACTTC; CDR3: CSARETDRETYEQYF
V: TRBV11-2; J: TRBJ2-3; D: .; size: many; DNA: TGTGCCAGCAGCTTATTCACAGATACGCAGTATTTT; CDR3: CASSLFTDTQYF
V: TRBV15; J: TRBJ1-1; D: .; size: few; DNA: TGTGCCACCAGCAGAGACACCGGGACGGTGAACACTGAAGCTTTCTTT; CDR3: CATSRDTGTVNTEAFF
V: TRBV7-2; J: TRBJ2-5; D: .; size: many; DNA: TGTGCCAGCAGCTTAGCCCAGACAGTTGTGGAGACCCAGTACTTC; CDR3: CASSLAQTVVETQYF
V: TRBV6-4; J: TRBJ2-3; D: TRBD2; size: many; DNA: TGTGCCAGCAGTGGGACTAGCGGGGCAGATACGCAGTATTTT; CDR3: CASSGTSGADTQYF
V: TRBV18; J: TRBJ2-5; D: .; size: .; DNA: TGTGCCAGCTCACCACCCTTGCGGGGACAAGAGACCCAGTACTTC; CDR3: CASSPPLRGQETQYF